This TCR beta chain was sequenced in a study of cytomegalovirus exposure and HLA in healthy donors. Study-wide background: Across a few hundred genotyped donors, roughly 80% landed in the Caucasian-associated ancestry cluster.

Of note for this clone: The antigen remains undetermined. Other DNA sequences in this sample translate to the same CDR3.

Whole-study results and caveats: Most TCR sequences were rare, but some public TCRs occurred in many donors. A list of roughly 160 TCR beta chains associated with cytomegalovirus was given. Specificity for CMV antigens was confirmed in vitro for three of the CMV-associated chains.

Trimming took 7 bases from V and 2 from J; bases not matched to a gene: 10. CDR3 length equals 15 residues. Germline loops: CDR1 ENHRY, CDR2 SYGVKD. 60 Vbeta and 13 Jbeta primers were used in PCR. Assay used: immunoSEQ multiplex PCR; TCRdb lists only in-frame clones, some missing. This table has about 150,000 clones, 78% appearing once. The V gene is TRBV10-3, the J gene TRBJ1-2; TRBD1 aligns across 7 bases. This receptor was obtained from a woman aged 50 to 60 in good health and CMV-seropositive. Specimen: PBMCs. As DNA, the CDR3 is TGTGCCATCACCCACAGGACAGGCGCGAACTATGGCTACACCTTC. It encodes CAITHRTGANYGYTF.